A selection of T cell receptor beta chains follows, all from one sample in a study of T-cell memory formation after mild COVID-19. TCRdb itself ran the 5' RACE reads through MiXCR, one entry per CDR3 protein. The table records about 340,000 distinct CDR3 sequences, approximately 13% of them present only once. Sequenced material: PBMCs or a T cell subset sorted from them (not recorded which). The receptors derive from a young man who had mild COVID-19 (a few samples of this study predate the infection). Cell type and time point are not known. The CDR3 runs from the conserved cysteine through the conserved F or W.

>TRBJ1-5|TRBV28
CASRGWTGGNQPQHF
>TRBJ2-2|TRBV7-2
CASSLVGRGGTGELFF
>TRBJ2-5|TRBV6-6
CASGQARYQETQYF
>TRBJ2-3|TRBV10-3
CAISADPPKGTDTQYF
>TRBJ1-5|TRBV6-5
CAAGRVRQPQHF
>TRBJ2-3|TRBV5-1
CASSLTSGGRSTDTQYF
>TRBJ1-5|TRBV7-3
CASSLTSFGSVHQPQHF
>TRBJ1-1|TRBV6-5
CASGQGRTEAFF
>TRBJ2-2|TRBV14
CASSQSTPGLNTGELFF
>TRBJ2-5|TRBV7-9
CASSLASGGQETQYF
>TRBJ2-3|TRBV5-1
CASREAGALTDTQYF
>TRBJ1-5|TRBV12-3/TRBV12-4
CASSVTDSNNQPQHF
>TRBJ2-7|TRBV29-1
CSATGLSYEQYF
>TRBJ1-6|TRBV7-6
CASSLAQGQSPLHF
>TRBJ2-4|TRBV28
CASSSGRGADIQYF
>TRBJ1-2|TRBV14
CASSQAVRGGYTF
>TRBJ1-5|TRBV6-2/TRBV6-3
CASSYSGGNQPQHF
>TRBJ2-1|TRBV7-2
CASSPYRSEEQFF
>TRBJ2-5|TRBV5-1
CASSLSVGSGEETQYF
>TRBJ2-5|TRBV29-1
CSVPGRLAGGFGTQYF
>TRBJ1-1|TRBV6-5
CASRSSGGEAFF
>TRBJ2-5|TRBV20-1
CSARGGKETQYF
>TRBJ2-5|TRBV30
CAWSTSLRETQYF
>TRBJ2-2|TRBV5-1
CASGEGMGTGELFF
>TRBJ2-1|TRBV6-4
CASSDLGGAGNEQFF
>TRBJ1-2|TRBV28
CASSPPGTVYGYTF
>TRBJ1-2|TRBV30
CAASTGGGYGYTF
>TRBJ2-5|TRBV3-1
CASIKAGGQETQYF
>TRBJ1-1|TRBV7-9
CASSLGRGINTEAFF
>TRBJ2-1|TRBV5-1
CASSLGESSYNEQFF
>TRBJ2-1|TRBV29-1
CSVEDADRFKRNEQFF
>TRBJ1-2|TRBV28
CASSREGGYYGYTF
>TRBJ1-2|TRBV7-2
CASSRTGGEYGYTF
>TRBJ2-7|TRBV23-1
CASSQLYYEQYF
>TRBJ1-5|TRBV3-1
CASSQKRYQPQHF
>TRBJ2-7|TRBV7-2
CASSLALRGKSEQYF
>TRBJ2-1|TRBV6-1
CASSGVAGGEQFF
>TRBJ1-6|TRBV5-1
CASSLGSNSPLHF
>TRBJ2-3|TRBV20-1
CSAAGSTDTQYF
>TRBJ2-2|TRBV7-8
CASDFAGHNTGELFF
>TRBJ1-3|TRBV7-9
CASSLTGGSGNTIYF
>TRBJ2-5|TRBV7-6
CASSLSDYQETQYF
>TRBJ2-4|TRBV6-1
CASSAMDRTLAKNIQYF
>TRBJ2-2|TRBV6-2/TRBV6-3
CASISGTGIGELFF
>TRBJ2-5|TRBV27
CASRNPGQGTETQYF
>TRBJ1-4|TRBV7-9
CASSPPRGTWGDEKLFF
>TRBJ1-4|TRBV30
CAWTDFNEKLFF
>TRBJ2-6|TRBV7-6
CASRTVGANVLTF
>TRBJ2-5|TRBV5-1
CASSFDPTVRQETQYF
>TRBJ1-1|TRBV29-1
CSVVAEEAFF
>TRBJ2-1|TRBV7-9
CASSQVGRSYNEQFF